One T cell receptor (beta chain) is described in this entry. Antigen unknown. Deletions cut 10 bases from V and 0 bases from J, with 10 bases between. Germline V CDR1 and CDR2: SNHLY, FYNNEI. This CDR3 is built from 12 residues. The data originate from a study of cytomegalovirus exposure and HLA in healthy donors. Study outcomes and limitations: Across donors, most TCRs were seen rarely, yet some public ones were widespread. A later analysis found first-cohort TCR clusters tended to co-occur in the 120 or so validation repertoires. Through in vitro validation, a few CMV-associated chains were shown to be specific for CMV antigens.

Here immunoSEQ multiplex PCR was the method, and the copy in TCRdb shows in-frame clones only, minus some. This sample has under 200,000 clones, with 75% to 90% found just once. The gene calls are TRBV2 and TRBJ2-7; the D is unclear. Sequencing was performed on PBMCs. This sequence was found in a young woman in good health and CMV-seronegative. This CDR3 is CATLRSSYEQYF. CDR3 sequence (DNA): TGTGCCACCCTTCGGAGCTCCTACGAGCAGTACTTC.